Below, 26 T cell receptor beta chains from the same sample are listed, as sequenced in a study of identical twins. From the 5' RACE reads, TCRdb called clonotypes with MiXCR, one entry per CDR3 protein. Here the sample spans about 1.7 million distinct CDR3 sequences, about 31% being singletons. The sequenced material came from cord blood. These receptors were taken from a newborn girl in good health.

This clonotype was picked up a small number of times. This chain links TRBV29-1 with TRBJ2-5; D possibly corresponds to TRBD1 (7 bases). V gave up 7 bases and J gave up 5 bases, with 20 bases separating them. The CDR3 contains 14 residues. Germline values: CDR1 SQVTM, CDR2 ANQGSEA. The CDR3: CSAHRGLGKETQYF. Here the CDR3 DNA reads TGCAGCGCCCACAGGGGACTGGGGAAGGAGACCCAGTACTTC.

This clonotype was observed a few times. V gene TRBV5-1 combines with J gene TRBJ1-4; the D is unclear. V shed 6 bases and J shed 4 bases, with 13 bases lying between them. The CDR3 length is 14 residues. Germline values: CDR1 SGHRS, CDR2 YFSETQ. CDR3 protein: CASTDLGGNEKLFF. The CDR3 DNA is TGCGCCAGCACCGACTTGGGAGGTAATGAAAAACTGTTTTTT. Looking up the rest from reference TRBV5-1 and TRBJ1-4 gives the full variable domain: KAGVTQTPRYLIKTRGQQVTLSCSPISGHRSVSWYQQTPGQGLQFLFEYFSETQRNKGNFPGRFSGRQFSNSRSEMNVSTLELGDSALYLCASTDLGGNEKLFFGSGTQLSVL.

This clonotype was found a few times. V and J are TRBV2 and TRBJ2-5, with a weak D call TRBD2 (5 bases). Trimming stripped 0 bases from V and 5 bases from J, with 13 bases between. The CDR3 totals 15 residues. CDR1 SNHLY and CDR2 FYNNEI come from the germline V gene. The CDR3 DNA follows: TGTGCCAGCAGTGAAGCGGTGAGGGCGCGGGAGACCCAGTACTTC. Amino acid sequence: CASSEAVRARETQYF. Looking up the rest from reference TRBV2 and TRBJ2-5 gives the full variable domain: EPEVTQTPSHQVTQMGQEVILRCVPISNHLYFYWYRQILGQKVEFLVSFYNNEISEKSEIFDDQFSVERPDGSNFTLKIRSTKLEDSAMYFCASSEAVRARETQYFGPGTRLLVL.

The V and J genes are TRBV20-1 and TRBJ2-5, with D perhaps TRBD1 or TRBD2 (6 bases each). V lost 1 base and J 11 bases, leaving 20 bases between the germline ends. Germline V gene data show CDR1 as DFQATT and CDR2 as SNEGSKA (reference sequence). CDR3 length equals 14 residues. The DNA of the CDR3 is TGCAGTGCTAGAGGGCTAGGGCGGGACAATGAGCAGTACTTC. Translating it yields CSARGLGRDNEQYF.

The chain couples TRBV20-1 to TRBJ2-3; D ambiguous. CDR1 is DFQATT, CDR2 SNEGSKA, per germline (reference sequence). The V gene lost 2 bases and the J gene lost 1 base, with 7 bases spanning the gap. CDR3 length: 13 amino acids. The CDR3 spells CSARLQGTDTQYF. The CDR3 DNA follows: TGCAGTGCTAGACTGCAGGGCACAGATACGCAGTATTTT.

This rearrangement joins TRBV4-1 to TRBJ2-3; D remains unclear. V lost 3 bases and J 4 bases, leaving 8 bases between the germline ends. Germline values: CDR1 MGHRA, CDR2 YSYEKL. The CDR3 has 13 residues. The CDR3: CASSHASPDTQYF. The CDR3 coding sequence is TGCGCCAGCAGCCACGCTAGTCCAGATACGCAGTATTTT.

The chain uses TRBV10-3 and TRBJ1-2, with 7 bases that match TRBD1. The V gene end was trimmed by 6 bases and the J gene end by 4 bases; junction bases not matched to a gene: 17. CDR1 is ENHRY, CDR2 SYGVKD, per germline. The length of the CDR3 is 17 residues. As DNA, the CDR3 is TGTGCCATCAGAAGTGGACACGGGGCAGGGGGATTCTATGGCTACACCTTC. Amino acid sequence: CAIRSGHGAGGFYGYTF.

This clonotype appeared a few times. The chain has TRBV21-1 and TRBJ1-4; TRBD1, as called in the table, went unchecked against the DNA. TRBV21-1 is tagged as a pseudogene. The CDR3 consists of 14 residues. Here the CDR3 reads CASSKAGGWGKLFF. The CDR3 DNA reads TGTGCCAGCAGCAAAGCCGGGGGCTGGGGAAAACTGTTTTTT.

This clonotype was seen more than once but under ten times. The chain joins TRBV4-2 to TRBJ2-7, with D perhaps matching TRBD2 (6 bases). V was shortened by 5 bases and J by 0 bases, with 17 bases between the two germline ends. CDR1 LGHNA and CDR2 YNFKEQ come from the germline V gene. The CDR3 is made up of 16 amino acids. The CDR3 reads CASSDLGLGSSYEQYF. CDR3 in DNA: TGTGCCAGCAGCGACTTGGGACTGGGAAGCTCCTACGAGCAGTACTTC.

V and J are TRBV5-1 and TRBJ2-1; D remains ambiguous. The CDR3 extends over 14 amino acids. Trimming removed 0 bases from V and 7 bases from J, with 11 bases in between. Germline V CDR1 and CDR2: SGHRS, YFSETQ. This chain's CDR3 is CASSLVDFRNEQFF. Written as DNA, the CDR3 is TGCGCCAGCAGCTTGGTCGATTTCCGTAATGAGCAGTTCTTC.

The gene calls are TRBV20-1 and TRBJ2-5, with TRBD2 matching over 16 bases. CDR3 length: 19 residues. V shed 1 base and J 11 bases; nucleotides not matched to a gene: 19. Germline CDR1 is DFQATT and CDR2 is SNEGSKA (reference sequence). The CDR3 bases are TGCAGTGCTAGAGTACCGGGACTAGCGGGAGGGGGATCCTACAATGAGCAGTACTTC. It specifies CSARVPGLAGGGSYNEQYF.

The V and J genes are TRBV20-1 and TRBJ1-3, with D unresolved. Per germline, CDR1 DFQATT and CDR2 SNEGSKA (reference sequence). The CDR3 runs 17 residues. The V and J ends lost 6 bases and 2 bases respectively, with 23 bases between them. CDR3 sequence (DNA): TGCAGTGCCAGGTACCCCCACGTATCTCCACCTGGAAACACCATATATTTT. Translating gives CSARYPHVSPPGNTIYF.

This clonotype has a handful of counts. V usage is TRBV4-1 and J usage is TRBJ2-1, with a tentative D call TRBD2 (5 bases). The CDR3 has 14 residues. The V end lost 3 bases, the J end lost 4 bases, and 10 bases lay between the germline ends. From germline, CDR1 is MGHRA and CDR2 YSYEKL. In DNA form, the CDR3 reads TGCGCCAGCAGCCACCCCACTAGATACAATGAGCAGTTCTTC. It translates to CASSHPTRYNEQFF.

This clonotype was seen a few times. This chain joins TRBV7-2 and TRBJ1-2; D gene unclear. Germline V gives CDR1 SGHTA, CDR2 FQGNSA. V shed 8 bases and J shed 2 bases, with 9 bases lying between them. The CDR3 covers 12 residues. The CDR3 region has the DNA TGTGCCAGCGTGAGAGGAAACTATGGCTACACCTTC. Translated: CASVRGNYGYTF.

The J gene is TRBJ2-7, the V gene TRBV20-1; the match to TRBD2 covers 12 bases. The CDR3 runs 16 residues. Germline V lookup: CDR1 DFQATT, CDR2 SNEGSKA (reference sequence). Trimming cost V 3 bases and J 3 bases; bases outside gene matches: 9. CDR3 sequence reads: CSARGRSSGRDYEQYF. CDR3 DNA sequence: TGCAGTGCTAGGGGCCGGTCTAGCGGGAGGGACTACGAGCAGTACTTC.

The CDR3 DNA sequence: TGCAGCGTGGGGACTAGCCCGTACCGCGCAGATACGCAGTATTTT. Translated: CSVGTSPYRADTQYF. The chain employs TRBV29-1 and TRBJ2-3; the match to TRBD2 covers 9 bases. With 6 bases clipped from V and 4 bases from J, the junction kept 11 bases outside the gene matches. The CDR3 spans 15 residues. Germline V gene lookup returns CDR1 SQVTM and CDR2 ANQGSEA.

The table lists this clonotype with a few counts. Compared with germline, one end of the junction differs, possibly owing to a read error. The chain employs TRBV7-7 and TRBJ2-5, with D possibly TRBD2 on 5 matching bases. Germline V gene lookup returns CDR1 SSHAT and CDR2 FNYEAQ (reference sequence). The CDR3 runs to 16 residues. CDR3 amino acids: CASSLVQSGIQETQYF. DNA of the CDR3: TGTGCTAGCAGCTTAGTCCAGTCCGGGATCCAAGAGACCCAGTACTTC.

This chain connects TRBV5-1 to TRBJ2-5; TRBD2 matches at 9 bases. After removal of 3 bases from V and 1 base from J, the junction contained 7 bases not matched to a gene. The CDR3 contains 16 residues. The germline CDR1 and CDR2 sequences are SGHRS and YFSETQ. DNA for the CDR3: TGCGCCAGCAGCTCAGGACTAGCGAGACCCCAAGAGACCCAGTACTTC. This encodes CASSSGLARPQETQYF.

The rearrangement links TRBV25-1 to TRBJ2-1; D not certain. There are 13 residues in the CDR3. V was clipped by 10 bases and J by 7 bases, with 17 bases between them. Germline V gene lookup returns CDR1 MGHDK and CDR2 SYGVNS. This CDR3 is CANIRQVGNEQFF. The CDR3 bases are TGTGCCAACATCCGGCAGGTTGGGAATGAGCAGTTCTTC.

The sample holds a few counts of this clonotype. The rearrangement links TRBV4-1 to TRBJ2-1; D gene ambiguous. Germline-derived CDR1 and CDR2 are MGHRA and YSYEKL. This CDR3 is 17 amino acids long. The V end was cut by 1 base, the J end by 0 bases, with 13 bases between. CDR3 sequence reads: CASSQAYPLSSYNEQFF. As DNA, the CDR3 is TGCGCCAGCAGCCAAGCGTATCCGTTAAGCTCCTACAATGAGCAGTTCTTC.

Remarks on this clonotype: This sequence may be a read error, since a much larger clone differs from it by one base. As DNA, the CDR3 is TGTGCCAGCAGTTTTAGGGGACGGGGTGGAGGCTACACCTTC. Its protein product is CASSFRGRGGGYTF. The gene calls are TRBV12-3 or TRBV12-4 and TRBJ1-2, with D maybe TRBD1 (5 bases). The CDR3 extends over 14 amino acids. V was shortened by 3 bases and J by 8 bases, with 16 bases between the two germline ends.

This clonotype came up many times. V and J are TRBV9 and TRBJ2-5; D perhaps matches TRBD1 (6 bases). V shed 0 bases and J shed 5 bases, with 8 bases lying between them. The CDR3 length is 13 residues. The germline V gene has CDR1 SGDLS and CDR2 YYNGEE. CDR3: CASSVDREETQYF. The CDR3 DNA reads TGTGCCAGCAGCGTAGACAGGGAGGAGACCCAGTACTTC.

This chain joins TRBV20-1 and TRBJ2-5, with 8 positions matching TRBD2. The germline CDR1 and CDR2 sequences are DFQATT and SNEGSKA (reference sequence). The V segment lost 3 bases and the J segment 11 bases; nucleotides outside the gene matches: 14. The CDR3 covers 14 residues. CDR3 in DNA: TGCAGTGCTAGGGGGACTAGGTCCTTGGATGAGCAGTACTTC. This codes for CSARGTRSLDEQYF.

In this sample, this clonotype turned up a few times. The gene calls are TRBV5-1 and TRBJ1-2, with D possibly being TRBD1 (5 bases). This CDR3 is built from 13 residues. Between the trimmed V and J ends, which lost 1 base and 8 bases, there was a span of 12 bases. Germline values: CDR1 SGHRS, CDR2 YFSETQ. DNA for the CDR3: TGCGCCAGCAGCTTGCCGGGACCGGGAGGCTACACCTTC. This translates into CASSLPGPGGYTF.

The chain links TRBV20-1 to TRBJ1-5; 7 bases fit TRBD1. The CDR3 runs to 13 residues. CDR1 is DFQATT, CDR2 SNEGSKA, per germline (reference sequence). The ends lost 5 bases at V and 5 bases at J; junction bases unmatched: 6. The CDR3 loop reads CSAVARGDQPQHF. CDR3 DNA: TGCAGTGCTGTGGCCAGGGGGGATCAGCCCCAGCATTTT.

The genes are TRBV3-1 and TRBJ2-3; 8 positions match TRBD2. CDR3 length: 14 amino acids. The germline V gene encodes CDR1 LGHDT and CDR2 YNNKEL (reference sequence). Germline trimming cut 4 bases from V and 6 bases from J; bases unmatched to any gene: 6. Here the CDR3 DNA reads TGTGCCAGCAGCCGCGGGACTAGTCGGGATACGCAGTATTTT. It translates to CASSRGTSRDTQYF.